This T cell receptor (beta chain) was sequenced for a study of T cells in Graves' hyperthyroidism and ophthalmopathy. Study results and limitations: Ophthalmopathy and stable hyperthyroidism were told apart by a 13 V-J model. Most thyroid-expanded clonotypes above 0.001 were also found in blood.

No progression to ophthalmopathy during 18 months of follow-up defined stable disease. Uncontrolled infections, other autoimmune diseases, pregnancy or lactation led to exclusion of patients. The germline V gene has CDR1 LGHNA and CDR2 YNFKEQ. V was pared by 4 bases and J by 8 bases, with 11 bases of the junction left unmatched. The CDR3 runs to 16 residues. Amplification targeted TCR beta CDR3 regions from RNA transcripts. TCR CDR3 regions were first amplified by RT-PCR with HTBI primers. MiXCR was run by TCRdb on the multiplex PCR reads, yielding one entry per CDR3 protein. There are approximately 590,000 distinct CDR3 sequences in the sample; around 45% occur only once, and 8.2% lies in the top ten. Regarding this clonotype: Its antigen is not known.

The receptor was isolated from a woman under 30 with Graves' hyperthyroidism. The rearrangement joins TRBV4-2 to TRBJ1-2; 12 bases line up with TRBD1. Material for sequencing was peripheral blood or thyroid tissue (not recorded which). The CDR3 nucleotides read TGTGCCAGCAGCCCGGGACAGGGGGCGGTAATCGGAGGCTACACCTTC. Translation gives CASSPGQGAVIGGYTF.